Given below is one TCR beta chain in context. This sample was taken from a study of neoadjuvant anti-PD-1 for oral cavity cancer. Stated time point: after neoadjuvant nivolumab, at surgical resection. Most tumor samples had approximately 5 ug input DNA in two replicates. Libraries were prepared by immunoSEQ multiplex PCR; TCRdb keeps only in-frame clonotypes and omits some of them. Among roughly 16,000 clones listed, 35% to 50% were seen once. The sequence derives from a person aged 35 to 85 with oral cavity squamous cell carcinoma. The sequencing used tumor tissue, collected after nivolumab (anti-PD-1) treatment.

The DNA of the CDR3 is TGTGCCAGCAGCTTAGACCCCACAGATACGCAGTATTTT. As protein: CASSLDPTDTQYF. V gene TRBV7-9 combines with J gene TRBJ2-3; unclear D gene. This CDR3 is 13 amino acids long. Germline CDR1 SEHNR, CDR2 FQNEAQ (reference sequence). V lost 1 base and J lost 2, with 4 bases in between. The full variable domain, rest sourced from reference TRBV7-9 and TRBJ2-3, is DTGVSQNPRHKITKRGQNVTFRCDPISEHNRLYWYRQTLGQGPEFLTYFQNEAQLEKSRLLSDRFSAERPKGSFSTLEIQRTEQGDSAMYLCASSLDPTDTQYFGPGTRLTVL.